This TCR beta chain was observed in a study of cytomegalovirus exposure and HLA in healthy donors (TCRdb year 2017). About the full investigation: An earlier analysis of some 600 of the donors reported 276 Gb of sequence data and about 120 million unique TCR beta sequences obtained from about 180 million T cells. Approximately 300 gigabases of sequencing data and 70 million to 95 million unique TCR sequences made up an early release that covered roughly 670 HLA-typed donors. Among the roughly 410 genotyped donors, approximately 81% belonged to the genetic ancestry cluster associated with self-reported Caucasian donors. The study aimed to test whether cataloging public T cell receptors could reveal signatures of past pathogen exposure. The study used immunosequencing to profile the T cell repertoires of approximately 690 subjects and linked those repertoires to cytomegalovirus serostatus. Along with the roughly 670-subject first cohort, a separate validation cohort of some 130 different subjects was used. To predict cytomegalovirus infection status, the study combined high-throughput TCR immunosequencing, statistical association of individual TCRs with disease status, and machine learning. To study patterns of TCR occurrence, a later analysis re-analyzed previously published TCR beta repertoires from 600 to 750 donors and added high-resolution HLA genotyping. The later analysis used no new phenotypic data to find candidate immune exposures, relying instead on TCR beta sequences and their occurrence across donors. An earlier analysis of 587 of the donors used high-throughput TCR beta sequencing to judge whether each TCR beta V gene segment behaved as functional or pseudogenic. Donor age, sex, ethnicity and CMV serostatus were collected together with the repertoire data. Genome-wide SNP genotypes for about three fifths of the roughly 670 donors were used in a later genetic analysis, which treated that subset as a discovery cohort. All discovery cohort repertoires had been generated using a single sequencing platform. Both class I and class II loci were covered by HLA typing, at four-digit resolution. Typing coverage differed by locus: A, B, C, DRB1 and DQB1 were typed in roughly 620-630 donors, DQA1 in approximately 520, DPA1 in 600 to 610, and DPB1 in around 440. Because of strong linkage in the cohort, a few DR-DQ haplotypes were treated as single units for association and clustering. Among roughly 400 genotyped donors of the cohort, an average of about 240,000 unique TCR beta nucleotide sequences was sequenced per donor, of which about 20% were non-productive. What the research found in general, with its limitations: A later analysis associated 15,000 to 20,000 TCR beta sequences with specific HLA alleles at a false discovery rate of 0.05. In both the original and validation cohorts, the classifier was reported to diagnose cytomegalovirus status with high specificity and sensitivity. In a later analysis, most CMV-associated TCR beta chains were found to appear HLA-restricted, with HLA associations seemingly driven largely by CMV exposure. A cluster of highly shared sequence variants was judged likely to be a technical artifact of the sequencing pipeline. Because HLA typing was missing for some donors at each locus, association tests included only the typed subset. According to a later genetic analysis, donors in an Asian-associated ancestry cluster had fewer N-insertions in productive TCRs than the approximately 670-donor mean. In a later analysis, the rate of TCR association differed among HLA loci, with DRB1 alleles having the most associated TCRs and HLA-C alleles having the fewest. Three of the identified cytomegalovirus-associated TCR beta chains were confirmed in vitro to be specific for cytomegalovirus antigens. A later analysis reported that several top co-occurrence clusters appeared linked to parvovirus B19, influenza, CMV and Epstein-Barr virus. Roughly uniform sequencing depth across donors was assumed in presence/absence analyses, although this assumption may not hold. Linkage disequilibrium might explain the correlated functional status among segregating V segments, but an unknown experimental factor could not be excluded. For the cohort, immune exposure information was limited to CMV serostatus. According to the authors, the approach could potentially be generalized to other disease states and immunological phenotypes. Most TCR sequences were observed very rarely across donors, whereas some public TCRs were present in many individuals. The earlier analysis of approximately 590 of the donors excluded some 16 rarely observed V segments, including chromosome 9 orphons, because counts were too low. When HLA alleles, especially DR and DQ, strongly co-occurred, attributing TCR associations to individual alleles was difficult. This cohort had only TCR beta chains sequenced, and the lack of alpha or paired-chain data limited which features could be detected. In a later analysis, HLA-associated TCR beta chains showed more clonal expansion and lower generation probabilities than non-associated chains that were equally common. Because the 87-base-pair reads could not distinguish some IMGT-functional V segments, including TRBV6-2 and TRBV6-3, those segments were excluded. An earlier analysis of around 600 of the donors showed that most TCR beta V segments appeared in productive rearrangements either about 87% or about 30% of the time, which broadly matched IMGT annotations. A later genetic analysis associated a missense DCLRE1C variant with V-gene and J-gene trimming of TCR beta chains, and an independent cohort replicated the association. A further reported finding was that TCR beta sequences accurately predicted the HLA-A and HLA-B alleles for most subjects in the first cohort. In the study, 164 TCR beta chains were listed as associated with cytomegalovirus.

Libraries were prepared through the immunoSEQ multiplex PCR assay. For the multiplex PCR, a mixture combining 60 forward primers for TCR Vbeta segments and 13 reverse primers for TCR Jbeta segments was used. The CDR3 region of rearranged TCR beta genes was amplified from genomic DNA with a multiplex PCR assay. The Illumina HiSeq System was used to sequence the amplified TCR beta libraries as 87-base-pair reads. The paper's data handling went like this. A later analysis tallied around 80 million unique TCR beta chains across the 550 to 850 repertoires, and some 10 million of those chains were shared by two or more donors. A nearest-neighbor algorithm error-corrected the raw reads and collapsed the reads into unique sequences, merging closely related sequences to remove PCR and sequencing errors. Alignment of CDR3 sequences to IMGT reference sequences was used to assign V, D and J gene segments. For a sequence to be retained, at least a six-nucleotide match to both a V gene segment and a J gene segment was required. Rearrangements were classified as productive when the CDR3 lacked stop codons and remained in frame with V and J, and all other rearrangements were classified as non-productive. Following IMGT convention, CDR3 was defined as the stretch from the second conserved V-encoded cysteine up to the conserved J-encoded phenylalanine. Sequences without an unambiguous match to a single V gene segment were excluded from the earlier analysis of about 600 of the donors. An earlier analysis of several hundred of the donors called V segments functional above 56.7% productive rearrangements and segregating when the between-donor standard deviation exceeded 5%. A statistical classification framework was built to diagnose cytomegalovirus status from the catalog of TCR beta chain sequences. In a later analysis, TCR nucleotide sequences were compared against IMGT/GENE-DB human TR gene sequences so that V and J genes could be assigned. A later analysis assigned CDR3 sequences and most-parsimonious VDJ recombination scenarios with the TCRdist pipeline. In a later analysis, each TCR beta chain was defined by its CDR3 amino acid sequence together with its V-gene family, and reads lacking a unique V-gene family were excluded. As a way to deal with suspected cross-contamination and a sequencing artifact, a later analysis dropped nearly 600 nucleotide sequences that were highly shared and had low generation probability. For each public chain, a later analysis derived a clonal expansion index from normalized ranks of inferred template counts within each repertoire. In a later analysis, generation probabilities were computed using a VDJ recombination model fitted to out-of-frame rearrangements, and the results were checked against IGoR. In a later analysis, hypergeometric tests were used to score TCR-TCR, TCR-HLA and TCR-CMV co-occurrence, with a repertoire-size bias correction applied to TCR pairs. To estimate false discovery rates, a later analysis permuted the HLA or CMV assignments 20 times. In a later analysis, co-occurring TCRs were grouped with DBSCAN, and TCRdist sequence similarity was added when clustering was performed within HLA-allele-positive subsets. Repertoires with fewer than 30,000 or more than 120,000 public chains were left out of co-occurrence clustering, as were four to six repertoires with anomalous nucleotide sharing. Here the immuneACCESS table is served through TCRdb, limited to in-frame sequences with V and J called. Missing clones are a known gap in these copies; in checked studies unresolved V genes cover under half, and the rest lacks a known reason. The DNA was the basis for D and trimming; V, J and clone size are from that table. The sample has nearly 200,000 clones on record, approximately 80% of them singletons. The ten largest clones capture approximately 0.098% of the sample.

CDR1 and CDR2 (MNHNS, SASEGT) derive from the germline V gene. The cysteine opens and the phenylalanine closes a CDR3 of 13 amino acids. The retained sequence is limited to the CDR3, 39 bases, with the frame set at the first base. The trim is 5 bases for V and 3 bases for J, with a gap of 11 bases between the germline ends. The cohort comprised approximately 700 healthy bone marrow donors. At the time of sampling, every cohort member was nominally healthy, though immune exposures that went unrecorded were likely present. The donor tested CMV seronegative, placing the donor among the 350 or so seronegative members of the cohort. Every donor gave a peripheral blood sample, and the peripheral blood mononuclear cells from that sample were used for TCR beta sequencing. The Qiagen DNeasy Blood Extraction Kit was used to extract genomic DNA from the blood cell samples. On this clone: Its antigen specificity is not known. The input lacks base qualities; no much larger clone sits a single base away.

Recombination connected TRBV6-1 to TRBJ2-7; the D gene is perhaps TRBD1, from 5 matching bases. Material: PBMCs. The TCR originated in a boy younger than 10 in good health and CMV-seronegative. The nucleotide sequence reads TGTGCCAGCAGTAGGCTACAGGACTACGAGCAGTACTTC. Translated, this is CASSRLQDYEQYF.